These T cell receptor beta chains were read from a single sample in a study of cytomegalovirus exposure and HLA in healthy donors. The table came from immunoSEQ multiplex PCR; TCRdb's copy has only in-frame clones and leaves some out. The data contain 250,000 to 350,000 clones, roughly 90% of them singletons. The specimen was PBMCs. The receptors come from a man aged 35 to 55 in good health and CMV-seropositive. The CDR3 runs from the conserved cysteine through the conserved F or W. A D gene is named only where the DNA matches it firmly. The size field is filled for only some rows; it gives once, few, many or a size class.

.	TRBV28	12	.	TRBJ1-2	TGTGCCAGCAGTTTGAGACAGGATGGCTACACCTTC	CASSLRQDGYTF
.	TRBV2	13	.	TRBJ1-2	TGTGCCAGCAGTGTTAGCGGCAACTATGGCTACACCTTC	CASSVSGNYGYTF
few	TRBV5-4	12	.	TRBJ2-7	TGTGCCAGCAGCTCCAGCTCCTACGAGCAGTACTTC	CASSSSSYEQYF
.	TRBV19	15	TRBD1	TRBJ2-7	TGTGCCAGTAGTCTGGGGACAGGGTTATCTGGCGAGCAGTACTTC	CASSLGTGLSGEQYF
.	TRBV7-9	17	.	TRBJ1-1	TGTGCCAGCAGCTTAGCGAGTGACTCCGGGGGTGACACTGAAGCTTTCTTT	CASSLASDSGGDTEAFF
.	TRBV5-1	15	.	TRBJ2-1	TGCGCCAGCAGCCGGCCGAGGGACACCTACAATGAGCAGTTCTTC	CASSRPRDTYNEQFF
few	TRBV6-1	14	TRBD1	TRBJ1-5	TGTGCCAGCAGTAGACAGGGGGTGAATCAGCCCCAGCATTTT	CASSRQGVNQPQHF
.	TRBV9	17	TRBD1	TRBJ1-2	TGTGCCAGCAGCGTAGCAGTCGGGACAGGGGCGGCCTATGGCTACACCTTC	CASSVAVGTGAAYGYTF
.	TRBV5-1	15	.	TRBJ1-6	TGCGCCAGCAGCTTGGCCGGGGAGGGGAATTCACCCCTCCACTTT	CASSLAGEGNSPLHF
.	TRBV2	13	.	TRBJ1-1	TGTGCCAGCAGTGAATTGCGGGTTCCTGAAGCTTTCTTT	CASSELRVPEAFF
few	TRBV28	16	TRBD2	TRBJ2-5	TGTGCCAGCATTGGGACTAGCGGGAGGGCGGGGGAGACCCAGTACTTC	CASIGTSGRAGETQYF
once	TRBV2	16	TRBD2	TRBJ2-1	TGTGCCAGCTCCGAAGGGGTCCAGACTAGCGGGAGGGGGCAGTTCTTC	CASSEGVQTSGRGQFF
.	TRBV11-2	16	.	TRBJ2-3	TGTGCCAGCAGCTTAGAGGGGGACATCCTCACAGATACGCAGTATTTT	CASSLEGDILTDTQYF
.	TRBV5-1	13	TRBD2	TRBJ2-7	TGCGCCAGCAGCTTGGGACTAGCGGACGAGCAGTACTTC	CASSLGLADEQYF
.	TRBV4-1	15	TRBD1	TRBJ1-3	TGCGCCAGCAGCCTCGCGACAGGGGGCGGAAACACCATATATTTT	CASSLATGGGNTIYF
.	TRBV5-1	15	.	TRBJ1-1	TGCGCCAGCAACCGGCCCGGCAGAGGGTCAACTGAAGCTTTCTTT	CASNRPGRGSTEAFF
.	TRBV18	16	TRBD1	TRBJ2-7	TGTGCCAGCTCACCATCTCTCGCGGACAGGGGGCACGAGCAGTACTTC	CASSPSLADRGHEQYF
.	TRBV7-7	15	TRBD1	TRBJ2-1	TGTGCTAGCAGTATCGGACAGGGGATATACAATGAGCAGTTCTTC	CASSIGQGIYNEQFF
.	TRBV6-5	14	.	TRBJ2-1	TGTGCCACCTTGGAGGGACGGAACTACAATGAGCAGTTCTTC	CATLEGRNYNEQFF
.	TRBV9	14	.	TRBJ2-1	TGTGCCAGCAGCCCCCGAATAGGGGAGGATGAGCAGTTCTTC	CASSPRIGEDEQFF
few	TRBV5-6	14	.	TRBJ2-7	TGTGCCAGCAGCTTGTCGTCAGGAACCTACGAGCAGTACTTC	CASSLSSGTYEQYF
.	TRBV28	15	TRBD2	TRBJ2-7	TGTGCCAGCAGTTCAAGTAGCGGGGCGTCCTACGAGCAGTACTTC	CASSSSSGASYEQYF
.	TRBV6-5	15	TRBD1	TRBJ2-3	TGTGCCAGCAGTTACTCGACAGGGGGCGCAGATACGCAGTATTTT	CASSYSTGGADTQYF
.	TRBV7-2	13	.	TRBJ1-2	TGTGCCAGCAGCTTAGGCAACTCCTATGGCTACACCTTC	CASSLGNSYGYTF
.	TRBV9	13	.	TRBJ2-2	TGTGCCAGCAGGGCCCTTCCCTCCGGGGAGCTGTTTTTT	CASRALPSGELFF
.	TRBV19	12	.	TRBJ2-1	TGTGCCAGTAGTGAGCAGGGGTCGGGTAGGTTCTTC	CASSEQGSGRFF
.	TRBV9	15	TRBD2	TRBJ2-1	TGTGCCAGCAGCAACGCGGGACTAGCCTACAATGAGCAGTTCTTC	CASSNAGLAYNEQFF
.	TRBV7-9	16	TRBD1	TRBJ2-7	TGTGCCAGCAGCTTTGGGACAGGACGTTCGGGCGACGAGCAGTACTTC	CASSFGTGRSGDEQYF
.	TRBV11-3	16	TRBD2	TRBJ2-1	TGTGCCAGCAGCCCATTAGGGAGGGCCGGTGTCAATGAGCAGTTCTTC	CASSPLGRAGVNEQFF
.	TRBV4-1	14	TRBD1	TRBJ2-7	TGCGCCAGCAGCCTGGGGACAGCCAACTACGAGCAGTACTTC	CASSLGTANYEQYF
.	TRBV28	16	TRBD1	TRBJ2-3	TGTGCCAGCAGGGCCCCACAGGGGGCGCGCGCAGATACGCAGTATTTT	CASRAPQGARADTQYF
.	TRBV7-2	16	TRBD2	TRBJ2-7	TGTGCCAGCAGCACAATTAGCGGGTGGAGCTCCTACGAGCAGTACTTC	CASSTISGWSSYEQYF
.	TRBV25-1	14	.	TRBJ2-5	TGTGCCAGCAGTGAATTAATTCGGGGGGAGACCCAGTACTTC	CASSELIRGETQYF
.	TRBV28	14	.	TRBJ2-3	TGTGCCAGCAGTGGGGAGGGGGGCACAGATACGCAGTATTTT	CASSGEGGTDTQYF
many	TRBV19	14	TRBD1	TRBJ1-5	TGTGCCAGTAGGCCGACAGGGGTCGGTCAGCCCCAGCATTTT	CASRPTGVGQPQHF
.	TRBV5-4	13	TRBD2	TRBJ2-5	TGTGCCAGCAGTCGGACTAGCTGGGAGACCCAGTACTTC	CASSRTSWETQYF
.	TRBV19	15	.	TRBJ2-7	TGTGCCAGTAGTATAGAGGACGGGATCCCCTACGAGCAGTACTTC	CASSIEDGIPYEQYF